This T cell receptor (beta chain) derives from a study of liver allograft versus peripheral blood T cells. For the study at large: Recipients' peripheral blood T cell receptor repertoires were compared with those in transplanted livers.

TCRdb processed the reads anew with MiXCR; each CDR3 protein has one entry. The profile covers 7,000 to 9,500 distinct CDR3 sequences, with about a sixth appearing a single time and approximately 4.5% taken by the ten largest. Findings and caveats of the study: Peripheral blood reportedly held T cell receptor repertoires that differed from those inside liver allografts.

The germline gives CDR1 LNHDA, CDR2 SQIVND (reference sequence). The CDR3 runs to 11 residues. The germline V and J ends were trimmed by 7 bases and 2 bases, with 5 bases remaining between them. By share, this clonotype counts as medium-sized. The target antigen is unknown. The TCR was taken from a human patient who had a liver transplant. Some T cells may be supplied by the graft donor. The rearrangement uses TRBV19 and TRBJ1-2, with D uncertain. CDR3 nucleotide sequence: TGTGCCAGTACTGGGAACTATGGCTACACCTTC. Residues: CASTGNYGYTF. The complete variable domain, with remaining parts taken from reference TRBV19 and TRBJ1-2, reads DGGITQSPKYLFRKEGQNVTLSCEQNLNHDAMYWYRQDPGQGLRLIYYSQIVNDFQKGDIAEGYSVSREKKESFPLTVTSAQKNPTAFYLCASTGNYGYTFGSGTRLTVV.